Listed below are T cell receptor beta chains from one sample, sequenced in a study of T cell clusters in autoimmune cytopenias. TCRdb re-called the multiplex PCR reads and shows each CDR3 protein once, DNA omitted. Its clone listing holds under 3,500 distinct CDR3 sequences. Sequenced sample: peripheral blood. The receptors were gathered from a human donor with an autoimmune cytopenia or autoimmune hepatitis (not recorded which). The CDR3 runs from the conserved cysteine through the conserved F or W. Each record gives: J gene, clone size, V gene, CDR3 protein. Rows may omit the clone size; those that give it use once, few, many or a size class.

j_call: TRBJ2-5
clone_size: NA
v_call: TRBV4-3
cdr3_aa: CASSHAAGEPGETQYF

j_call: TRBJ2-7
clone_size: large
v_call: TRBV29-1
cdr3_aa: CSVGQGSDEQYF

j_call: TRBJ1-1
clone_size: NA
v_call: TRBV6-2/TRBV6-3
cdr3_aa: CASSFPPESHGAMNTEAFF

j_call: TRBJ1-4
clone_size: medium-sized
v_call: TRBV12-3/TRBV12-4
cdr3_aa: CASSLLGLREKLFF

j_call: TRBJ1-5
clone_size: NA
v_call: TRBV20-1
cdr3_aa: CSATRGGVTGNQPQHF

j_call: TRBJ2-1
clone_size: NA
v_call: TRBV20-1
cdr3_aa: CSAILPGQGAYNEQFF

j_call: TRBJ2-1
clone_size: medium-sized
v_call: TRBV19
cdr3_aa: CASSIRGAGGYNEQFF

j_call: TRBJ1-3
clone_size: medium-sized
v_call: TRBV30
cdr3_aa: CAWGYDVSGNTIYF

j_call: TRBJ1-5
clone_size: medium-sized
v_call: TRBV5-4
cdr3_aa: CASSFGGQPQHF

j_call: TRBJ2-7
clone_size: medium-sized
v_call: TRBV12-3/TRBV12-4
cdr3_aa: CASSLVGQGEQYF

j_call: TRBJ2-7
clone_size: medium-sized
v_call: TRBV7-9
cdr3_aa: CASSLGGLNSYEQYF

j_call: TRBJ1-2
clone_size: medium-sized
v_call: TRBV27
cdr3_aa: CASSSSQVFYGYTF

j_call: TRBJ2-1
clone_size: medium-sized
v_call: TRBV30
cdr3_aa: CAWSPTRQSYSYNEQFF

j_call: TRBJ1-2
clone_size: medium-sized
v_call: TRBV5-6
cdr3_aa: CASSLSANYGYTF

j_call: TRBJ2-1
clone_size: medium-sized
v_call: TRBV15
cdr3_aa: CATSSQGWNEQFF

j_call: TRBJ2-3
clone_size: NA
v_call: TRBV24-1
cdr3_aa: CATRKGGTDTQYF

j_call: TRBJ2-1
clone_size: medium-sized
v_call: TRBV24-1
cdr3_aa: CATSDPSFEGNYNEQFF

j_call: TRBJ1-6
clone_size: NA
v_call: TRBV5-1
cdr3_aa: CASSLDAISPLHF

j_call: TRBJ2-1
clone_size: medium-sized
v_call: TRBV18
cdr3_aa: CASSPPSTSWELSNEQFF

j_call: TRBJ1-5
clone_size: NA
v_call: TRBV2
cdr3_aa: CASSESGPGAQHF

j_call: TRBJ1-5
clone_size: medium-sized
v_call: TRBV30
cdr3_aa: CAWSRGQGGNQPQHF

j_call: TRBJ2-1
clone_size: medium-sized
v_call: TRBV5-6
cdr3_aa: CASSLQGVGEINNEQFF

j_call: TRBJ1-2
clone_size: medium-sized
v_call: TRBV6-5
cdr3_aa: CASSYDTNYGYTF

j_call: TRBJ1-5
clone_size: medium-sized
v_call: TRBV6-5
cdr3_aa: CATTFGTNQPQHF

j_call: TRBJ2-1
clone_size: medium-sized
v_call: TRBV19
cdr3_aa: CASSASRNPLYNEQFF

j_call: TRBJ2-7
clone_size: NA
v_call: TRBV4-2
cdr3_aa: CASSHRGQTYEQYF

j_call: TRBJ2-7
clone_size: medium-sized
v_call: TRBV7-2
cdr3_aa: CASGDRGGYEQYF

j_call: TRBJ2-5
clone_size: medium-sized
v_call: TRBV5-6
cdr3_aa: CASSLDWDSQETQYF

j_call: TRBJ2-1
clone_size: NA
v_call: TRBV7-2
cdr3_aa: CASSPGLSTNEQFF

j_call: TRBJ1-4
clone_size: medium-sized
v_call: TRBV5-6
cdr3_aa: CASSLLSGTVNEKLFF

j_call: TRBJ1-4
clone_size: medium-sized
v_call: TRBV20-1
cdr3_aa: CSARFGNEKLFF

j_call: TRBJ1-2
clone_size: NA
v_call: TRBV4-2
cdr3_aa: CASSQPGGGDGYTF

j_call: TRBJ1-6
clone_size: NA
v_call: TRBV5-1
cdr3_aa: CASSQGQSSYNSPLHF

j_call: TRBJ1-5
clone_size: medium-sized
v_call: TRBV6-5
cdr3_aa: CASSGTGVGSGQPQHF

j_call: TRBJ2-7
clone_size: medium-sized
v_call: TRBV29-1
cdr3_aa: CSVVPGDGNFYEQYF

j_call: TRBJ1-1
clone_size: NA
v_call: TRBV25-1
cdr3_aa: CASTLNTEAFF

j_call: TRBJ1-4
clone_size: medium-sized
v_call: TRBV4-2
cdr3_aa: CASSQAGGSNEKLFF

j_call: TRBJ1-2
clone_size: medium-sized
v_call: TRBV5-6
cdr3_aa: CASSLAQGAGYGYTF

j_call: TRBJ1-4
clone_size: NA
v_call: TRBV5-1
cdr3_aa: CASSLRGGFNEKLFF

j_call: TRBJ2-3
clone_size: NA
v_call: TRBV20-1
cdr3_aa: CSQAGQRGPTTDTQYF

j_call: TRBJ1-1
clone_size: NA
v_call: TRBV5-4
cdr3_aa: CASSPADGKNTEAFF

j_call: TRBJ2-5
clone_size: medium-sized
v_call: TRBV6-2/TRBV6-3
cdr3_aa: CASSYSSLPYQETQYF

j_call: TRBJ2-7
clone_size: NA
v_call: TRBV7-9
cdr3_aa: CASSKRTGKNEQYF

j_call: TRBJ2-7
clone_size: medium-sized
v_call: TRBV6-1
cdr3_aa: CASRRLAGARETYEQYF

j_call: TRBJ1-1
clone_size: medium-sized
v_call: TRBV30
cdr3_aa: CAWSQGWTEAFF